Included here is one T cell receptor (beta chain) sequence, with context. The germline V and J ends were trimmed by 1 base and 1 base, with 7 bases remaining between them. The CDR3 runs 15 residues. Looked up from germline, CDR1 is MDHEN and CDR2 is SYDVKM. The table came from immunoSEQ multiplex PCR; TCRdb's copy has only in-frame clones and leaves some out. Of hundreds of thousands of clones listed, more than 80% are singletons. This specimen belongs to a study of control samples from healthy donors and cancer patients. The rearrangement joins TRBV28 to TRBJ1-4; D remains ambiguous. The sequence was obtained from a man aged 40-50 years with head and neck cancer. The sequenced material came from PBMCs. The CDR3 bases are TGTGCCAGCAGTTTATCCGGTCGAACTAATGAAAAACTGTTTTTT. This translates into CASSLSGRTNEKLFF.